One sample yielded the 23 T cell receptor beta chains listed below, sequenced in a study of T cell therapy after organ transplantation. These TCRs are of unknown antigen specificity. Noted time point: 4-8 weeks after completion of therapy. The data were produced by immunoSEQ multiplex PCR, yet TCRdb's version contains in-frame clones alone and is incomplete. Counted here are roughly 3,300 clones, roughly two thirds occurring once; the ten biggest clones make up roughly 37%. The sample here was CD8+ T cells from blood, taken after autologous CMV-specific T cell therapy. These receptors all come from a human patient who had received a solid organ transplant and had CMV disease. The graft donor may have given rise to some T cells.

The chain recombines TRBV7-2 with TRBJ2-7; 7 nucleotides align to TRBD2. V was pared by 3 bases and J by 3 bases, with 5 bases of the junction left unmatched. Germline V lookup: CDR1 SGHTA, CDR2 FQGNSA. There are 14 residues in the CDR3. DNA of the CDR3: TGTGCCAGCAGCTTCGGAGCGGGGTTCTACGAGCAGTACTTC. Encoded protein: CASSFGAGFYEQYF.

The table lists this clone with a few counts. V is TRBV27 and J is TRBJ1-1; 11 bases map to TRBD1. This CDR3 is 15 amino acids long. Germline V gives CDR1 MNHEY, CDR2 SMNVEV (reference sequence). The V segment lost 5 bases and the J segment 6 bases; nucleotides outside the gene matches: 8. CDR3 nucleotides: TGTGCCAGCAGTCCTCGGACAGGGGGCGCGGCTGAAGCTTTCTTT. Translation gives CASSPRTGGAAEAFF.

This chain joins TRBV27 and TRBJ1-2, with 8 nucleotides matching TRBD1. Germline V gives CDR1 MNHEY, CDR2 SMNVEV (reference sequence). The V gene end was trimmed by 5 bases and the J gene end by 3 bases; junction bases not matched to a gene: 11. CDR3 length equals 16 residues. The DNA for the CDR3 is TGTGCCAGCAGTCCCGATCTTTCACAGGGGGACTATGGCTACACCTTC. Translation: CASSPDLSQGDYGYTF.

This clone has only a few counts. The chain has TRBV4-1 and TRBJ2-6; D is uncertain. The CDR3 totals 15 residues. Trimming stripped 0 bases from V and 3 bases from J, with 6 bases between. Germline values: CDR1 MGHRA, CDR2 YSYEKL. The CDR3 region is CASSQDLRGANVLTF. The CDR3 DNA reads as TGCGCCAGCAGCCAAGATCTACGTGGGGCCAACGTCCTGACTTTC.

This clone came up a few times. This rearrangement joins TRBV27 to TRBJ2-5, with a tentative D call TRBD1 (5 bases). V lost 5 bases and J lost 5, with 18 bases in between. The CDR3 is 15 amino acids. Germline CDR1 MNHEY, CDR2 SMNVEV (reference sequence). The CDR3 bases are TGTGCCAGCAGTCCGACGCAGGGTTGGGGTGAGACCCAGTACTTC. Translated, it gives CASSPTQGWGETQYF.

This chain uses TRBV18 with TRBJ2-7, with D tentatively TRBD2 (5 bases). V was cut by 5 bases and J by 3 bases, with 8 bases left in between. Germline V gene sequence: CDR1 KGHSH, CDR2 LQKENI. The CDR3 is made up of 12 amino acids. The CDR3 here is CASSGRDYEQYV. In nucleotides, the CDR3 is TGTGCCAGCTCAGGGAGAGACTACGAGCAGTACGTC.

The chain couples TRBV2 to TRBJ2-1; D unresolved. V lost 5 bases to trimming and J lost 8 bases, with 13 bases between them. The CDR3 totals 13 residues. Germline values: CDR1 SNHLY, CDR2 FYNNEI. CDR3 DNA: TGTGCCAGCAGTCCACCTCCGCCGGATGAGCAGTTCTTC. It is translated as CASSPPPPDEQFF.

This chain uses TRBV11-2 with TRBJ2-5; possible D gene TRBD1, 6 bases. From germline, CDR1 is SGHAT and CDR2 FQNNGV. Trimming stripped 7 bases from V and 2 bases from J, with 17 bases between. The CDR3 covers 15 residues. This CDR3 is CASNQATGQQETQYF. As DNA, the CDR3 is TGTGCCAGCAATCAAGCGACGGGACAACAAGAGACCCAGTACTTC.

Concerning this clone itself: One base away lies a much larger clone, so this may be a sequencing read error. The chain links TRBV9 to TRBJ2-2; TRBD2 aligns across 8 bases. Germline CDR1 and CDR2: SGDLS and YYNGEE. The CDR3 has 19 residues. After removal of 0 bases from V and 4 bases from J, the junction contained 14 bases not matched to a gene. The CDR3 protein is CASSVVPAGEGGGTGELFF. The CDR3 region has the DNA TGTGCCAGCAGCGTAGTTCCAGCGGGAGAGGGGGGGGGCACCGGGGAGCTGTTTTTT.

With respect to this clone: Compared with germline, one end of the junction differs, possibly owing to a read error. The chain joins TRBV10-3 to TRBJ1-2, with D tentatively TRBD1 (5 bases). This CDR3 region has 15 residues. Germline CDR1 and CDR2: ENHRY and SYGVKD. The CDR3 DNA is TGTGCCAGCAGTTACGCGACCGGGACGGCCTATGGCTACACCTTC. Translated: CASSYATGTAYGYTF.

CDR3 DNA: TGTGCCAGCAGCTTAGGAACTCAGCCCCAGCATTTT. This sequence encodes CASSLGTQPQHF. The chain is built from TRBV7-9 and TRBJ1-5, with unresolved D. The CDR3 is made up of 12 amino acids. Germline CDR1 and CDR2: SEHNR and FQNEAQ (reference sequence). Deletions cut 1 base from V and 6 bases from J, with 4 bases between. Full variable domain (missing parts from reference TRBV7-9 and TRBJ1-5): DTGVSQNPRHKITKRGQNVTFRCDPISEHNRLYWYRQTLGQGPEFLTYFQNEAQLEKSRLLSDRFSAERPKGSFSTLEIQRTEQGDSAMYLCASSLGTQPQHFGDGTRLSIL.

By share, this clone counts as medium-sized (0.01 to 0.1%). The chain is built from TRBV29-1 and TRBJ2-5; D remains ambiguous. Germline V lookup: CDR1 SQVTM, CDR2 ANQGSEA. The CDR3 sequence is 12 residues long. Trimming stripped 1 base from V and 5 bases from J, with 8 bases between. CDR3 DNA sequence: TGCAGCGTTGAAGCCCTGGGGGAGACCCAGTACTTC. Encoded protein: CSVEALGETQYF.

This clone has just a few counts. The chain combines TRBV2 with TRBJ2-7; D unclear. CDR1 is SNHLY and CDR2 is FYNNEI in the germline V gene. V lost 6 bases to trimming and J lost 2 bases, with 8 bases between them. This CDR3 is 12 amino acids long. The CDR3, as DNA: TGTGCCAGCAGGGGCTCCGCCTACGAGCAGTACTTC. As protein: CASRGSAYEQYF.

The chain uses TRBV6-5 and TRBJ2-2; the D is unclear. The CDR3 length is 14 residues. The germline CDR1 and CDR2 sequences are MNHEY and SVGAGI. The germline V and J ends were trimmed by 5 bases and 5 bases, with 12 bases remaining between them. CDR3: CASSLAVRTGELFF. CDR3 coding DNA: TGTGCCAGCAGTCTCGCCGTCAGGACCGGGGAGCTGTTTTTT.

The rearrangement joins TRBV6-4 to TRBJ2-5; no definite D call. Germline V gene lookup returns CDR1 MRHNA and CDR2 SNTAGT. CDR3 length equals 15 residues. Trimming pared 3 bases from V and 1 base from J, leaving 12 bases between. The CDR3 region is CASSEGTSGQETQYF. The CDR3 DNA is TGTGCCAGCAGTGAAGGAACAAGTGGCCAAGAGACCCAGTACTTC.

This clone has just a few counts. The chain is built from TRBV27 and TRBJ1-1, with unresolved D. Trimming cost V 0 bases and J 1 base, with 3 bases left between them. This CDR3 has 13 amino acids. The germline V gene encodes CDR1 MNHEY and CDR2 SMNVEV (reference sequence). The CDR3 loop reads CASSLSPNTEAFF. In DNA, the CDR3 is TGTGCCAGCAGTTTATCTCCGAACACTGAAGCTTTCTTT.

V and J are TRBV20-1 and TRBJ2-7, with D perhaps matching TRBD1 (5 bases). CDR1 and CDR2 from the germline V gene are DFQATT and SNEGSKA (reference sequence). The CDR3 extends over 11 amino acids. The CDR3 here is CNPGFPYEQYV. The CDR3 DNA reads TGCAATCCAGGGTTCCCCTACGAGCAGTACGTC.

The rearrangement links TRBV4-3 to TRBJ2-2; 8 nucleotides agree with TRBD2. This CDR3 has 18 residues. Germline CDR1 and CDR2: LGHNA and YSLEER. The V segment lost 4 bases and the J segment 2 bases; nucleotides outside the gene matches: 12. The CDR3 is CASSPSAAGDYNTGELFF. In DNA, the CDR3 is TGCGCCAGCAGCCCCAGCGCAGCGGGGGATTATAACACCGGGGAGCTGTTTTTT.

The rearrangement joins TRBV13 to TRBJ2-2, with unresolved D. Germline CDR1 is PRHDT and CDR2 is FYEKMQ (reference sequence). CDR3 length: 15 amino acids. V lost 3 bases, J lost 3 bases, and 11 bases lay in between. The CDR3 spells CASSFEPRDTGELFF. Written as DNA, the CDR3 is TGTGCCAGCAGCTTCGAACCCCGAGACACCGGGGAGCTGTTTTTT.

This CDR3 is CASSLVIAKNIQYF. The CDR3 DNA reads as TGTGCCAGCAGCTTGGTTATAGCCAAAAACATTCAGTACTTC. This chain uses TRBV5-6 with TRBJ2-4, with no clear D. This CDR3 spans 14 amino acids. Germline-derived CDR1 and CDR2 are SGHDT and YYEEEE. Trimming removed 0 bases at V and 0 bases at J, with 4 bases between. The full variable domain, rest sourced from reference TRBV5-6 and TRBJ2-4, is DAGVTQSPTHLIKTRGQQVTLRCSPKSGHDTVSWYQQALGQGPQFIFQYYEEEERQRGNFPDRFSGHQFPNYSSELNVNALLLGDSALYLCASSLVIAKNIQYFGAGTRLSVL.

The chain has TRBV27 and TRBJ2-3; the match to TRBD2 covers 14 bases. Germline values: CDR1 MNHEY, CDR2 SMNVEV (reference sequence). The CDR3 runs to 20 residues. Germline trimming cut 5 bases from V and 0 bases from J; bases unmatched to any gene: 13. The DNA of the CDR3 is TGTGCCAGCAGTGGCCGACAGGGGACTAGCGGGAGCTCTAGCACAGATACGCAGTATTTT. This encodes CASSGRQGTSGSSSTDTQYF.

The chain employs TRBV29-1 and TRBJ2-7; D is tentatively TRBD1 or TRBD2 (5 bases each). The CDR3 spans 12 residues. Trimming stripped 2 bases from V and 5 bases from J, with 10 bases between. CDR1 is SQVTM and CDR2 is ANQGSEA in the germline V gene. CDR3 protein: CSVELVGDEQYF. CDR3 DNA sequence: TGCAGCGTTGAACTGGTGGGGGACGAGCAGTACTTC.

The rearrangement links TRBV5-6 to TRBJ2-1, with D unclear. From germline, CDR1 is SGHDT and CDR2 YYEEEE. The CDR3 is 12 amino acids. With 1 base removed from V and 6 bases from J, the gap between germline ends came to 5 bases. DNA for the CDR3: TGTGCCAGCAGCTTGATCGGCAATGAGCAGTTCTTC. As protein: CASSLIGNEQFF. Together with reference TRBV5-6 and TRBJ2-1, the CDR3 gives the full variable domain: DAGVTQSPTHLIKTRGQQVTLRCSPKSGHDTVSWYQQALGQGPQFIFQYYEEEERQRGNFPDRFSGHQFPNYSSELNVNALLLGDSALYLCASSLIGNEQFFGPGTRLTVL.